The source of this T cell receptor (beta chain) is a study of shared clonotypes between healthy human individuals. On the study more broadly: For every donor, three CD4 naive, three CD4 memory, two CD8 naive and one CD8 memory plates were used.

In the original workflow: As immunoSEQ supplied junction-only sequences (without quality scores), filtering differed. Profiling relied on immunoSEQ multiplex PCR, and the TCRdb table lists in-frame clones only, not all of them. The V and J calls and clone size are taken from that table; D and trimming were inferred from the DNA. The table lists over 2 million clones, about 95% of them singletons, with around 1.1% in the top ten. Study-wide findings and caveats: Generally, naive subsets (rather than memory subsets) showed larger estimated richness.

Comments on this clone: Its antigen is still unknown.

Naive CD8 cells lacked CD45RO, underwent positive selection for CCR7 and left out terminally differentiated effector memory CD45RA+ cells. Germline loops: CDR1 PRHDT, CDR2 FYEKMQ (reference sequence). The CDR3 is 13 amino acids. V was trimmed by 8 bases and J by 3 bases, leaving 13 bases between them. What was sequenced was naive CD8+ T cells sorted from blood. The rearrangement links TRBV13 to TRBJ1-1, with TRBD1 as a possible D gene (5 bases). The clonotype comes from a man between 18 and 29 years old in good health. The CDR3 nucleotides are TGTGCCAGCGGAATTAGGGGAGACACTGAAGCTTTCTTT. Amino acids: CASGIRGDTEAFF.